One sample yielded the 19 T cell receptor beta chains listed below, sequenced in a study of T cells after yellow fever vaccination. From the 5' RACE reads, TCRdb called clonotypes with MiXCR, one entry per CDR3 protein. Here the sample spans approximately 450,000 distinct CDR3 sequences, around 20% being singletons. This specimen was PBMCs, taken before the yellow fever booster vaccination. The origin of the receptors is a man between 18 and 29 years old who received the YFV17D yellow fever vaccine.

This clonotype was seen a handful of times. This chain joins TRBV7-9 and TRBJ2-3; D possibly corresponds to TRBD2 (5 bases). Germline V gene sequence: CDR1 SEHNR, CDR2 FQNEAQ (reference sequence). With 2 bases removed from V and 3 bases from J, the gap between germline ends came to 18 bases. The CDR3 totals 17 residues. CDR3 bases: TGTGCCAGCAGCTTATCCTGGAGCGGTGGGAAGACAGATACGCAGTATTTT. This encodes CASSLSWSGGKTDTQYF. The entire variable domain, with the rest obtained from reference TRBV7-9 and TRBJ2-3, is as follows: DTGVSQNPRHKITKRGQNVTFRCDPISEHNRLYWYRQTLGQGPEFLTYFQNEAQLEKSRLLSDRFSAERPKGSFSTLEIQRTEQGDSAMYLCASSLSWSGGKTDTQYFGPGTRLTVL.

This clonotype has ten or more counts. The rearrangement joins TRBV15 to TRBJ2-7; no clear D gene. V gave up 3 bases and J gave up 2 bases, with 11 bases separating them. CDR1 is LNHNV, CDR2 YYDKDF, per germline (reference sequence). The CDR3 has 14 amino acids. For the CDR3, the DNA is TGTGCCACCAGCAGGGGTAGAGATACCTACGAGCAGTACTTC. Translated, it gives CATSRGRDTYEQYF.

The table lists this clonotype with many counts. The chain is built from TRBV5-1 and TRBJ1-2, with D tentatively TRBD1 (6 bases). The CDR3 is 14 residues long. Germline V CDR1 and CDR2: SGHRS, YFSETQ. Trimming took 0 bases from V and 7 from J, leaving 13 bases between them. The DNA of the CDR3 is TGCGCCAGCAGCTTGGACGCGTCGGGGGCTGGCTACACCTTC. Its protein product is CASSLDASGAGYTF.

This sequence joins TRBV29-1 and TRBJ2-4, with 7 bases lining up with TRBD1. CDR1 and CDR2 from the germline V gene are SQVTM and ANQGSEA. The CDR3 contains 14 residues. The V gene end was trimmed by 4 bases and the J gene end by 1 base; junction bases not matched to a gene: 4. The CDR3 loop is CSVGAQGAKNIQYF. The CDR3 nucleotides are TGCAGCGTTGGGGCACAGGGGGCCAAAAACATTCAGTACTTC.

V usage is TRBV20-1 and J usage is TRBJ2-3, with TRBD2 matching 10 bases. The germline gives CDR1 DFQATT, CDR2 SNEGSKA (reference sequence). V dropped 6 bases and J dropped 7; count of bases not matched to a gene: 10. The CDR3 is 14 residues long. The CDR3 sequence is CSAPGSGGANTQYF. DNA of the CDR3: TGCAGTGCCCCCGGGAGCGGGGGGGCAAATACGCAGTATTTT.

The chain employs TRBV20-1 and TRBJ2-1; no definite D call. Germline V gives CDR1 DFQATT, CDR2 SNEGSKA (reference sequence). The germline V and J ends were trimmed by 1 base and 0 bases, with 16 bases remaining between them. The CDR3 is 17 residues long. CDR3 region: CSARGSVGFSSYNEQFF. The CDR3 coding sequence is TGCAGTGCTAGAGGTTCGGTAGGGTTTAGCTCCTACAATGAGCAGTTCTTC.

This clonotype was observed a handful of times. V is TRBV29-1 and J is TRBJ2-1, with a possible D match to TRBD1 (5 bases). This CDR3 is 14 amino acids long. Between the trimmed V and J ends, which lost 7 bases and 2 bases, there was a span of 15 bases. The germline gives CDR1 SQVTM, CDR2 ANQGSEA. The CDR3 DNA reads as TGCAGCGCCGTAGGGGTTTTGGCCTACAATGAGCAGTTCTTC. This encodes CSAVGVLAYNEQFF.

The chain employs TRBV25-1 and TRBJ2-7, with TRBD1 identical over 7 bases. J gave up 2 bases and V 1 base, and 8 bases lay outside the gene matches. Germline lookup yields CDR1 MGHDK and CDR2 SYGVNS. The CDR3 loop spans 16 amino acids. The CDR3 DNA sequence: TGTGCCAGCAGTGAATTTTGTCCAGGGACAGCCTACGAGCAGTACGTC. It specifies CASSEFCPGTAYEQYV.

This clonotype was observed a handful of times. The chain carries TRBV12-3 or TRBV12-4 and TRBJ1-5; D possibly corresponds to TRBD1 (5 bases). The CDR3 contains 15 residues. V was trimmed by 6 bases and J by 4 bases, leaving 16 bases between them. CDR3 DNA: TGTGCCAGCAGCCCCGGGGGGGTTAGGAATCAGCCCCAGCATTTT. Translated, it gives CASSPGGVRNQPQHF.

The rearrangement uses TRBV4-2 and TRBJ1-2; unclear D gene. The CDR3 runs 15 residues. The germline gives CDR1 LGHNA, CDR2 YNFKEQ. Trimming cost V 0 bases and J 3 bases, with 11 bases left between them. CDR3 residues: CASSQDGVSHYGYTF. CDR3 sequence (DNA): TGTGCCAGCAGCCAAGATGGGGTTTCGCACTATGGCTACACCTTC.

The gene calls are TRBV6-2 or TRBV6-3 and TRBJ2-2, with D perhaps being TRBD1 or TRBD2 (5 bases each). The CDR3 spans 16 residues. Deletions cut 10 bases from V and 5 bases from J, with 23 bases between. Looked up from germline, CDR1 is MNHEY and CDR2 is SVGEGT. The CDR3 region has the DNA TGTGCCACCGCAGAGGGGCCCAACAGAGGAACCGGGGAGCTGTTTTTT. This gives the protein CATAEGPNRGTGELFF.

Here the CDR3 reads CASSQGTSGGSYEQYF. CDR3 sequence (DNA): TGTGCCAGCAGCCAAGGGACTAGCGGGGGGAGCTACGAGCAGTACTTC. The rearrangement joins TRBV3-2 to TRBJ2-7; the tabulated D call, TRBD2, remains unverified against the DNA. TRBV3-2 is labeled a pseudogene. The CDR3 consists of 16 residues.

This clonotype was detected only a few times. The rearrangement uses TRBV5-6 and TRBJ1-2; D is undetermined. This CDR3 comprises 12 residues. Germline CDR1 and CDR2: SGHDT and YYEEEE. Trimming took off 4 bases at V and 8 bases at J, with 12 bases between the two ends. In DNA form, the CDR3 reads TGTGCCAGCAGCGGGGTGGGGTACGGCTACACCTTC. The encoded protein is CASSGVGYGYTF.

This chain links TRBV5-4 with TRBJ1-2, with D hard to call. Trimming took off 0 bases at V and 1 base at J, with 16 bases between the two ends. CDR1 is SGHNT and CDR2 is YYREEE in the germline V gene (reference sequence). The CDR3 runs to 17 residues. The CDR3 reads CASSLVARSMINYGYTF. CDR3 nucleotide sequence: TGTGCCAGCAGCTTGGTCGCACGCAGTATGATTAACTATGGCTACACCTTC.

This chain joins TRBV27 and TRBJ2-5, with D maybe TRBD2 (6 bases). Germline assignment: CDR1 MNHEY and CDR2 SMNVEV (reference sequence). V was clipped by 3 bases and J by 5 bases, with 10 bases between them. The CDR3 runs 13 residues. DNA of the CDR3: TGTGCCAGCAGTTTGCCAGGAGGGGAGACCCAGTACTTC. This codes for CASSLPGGETQYF.

The rearrangement links TRBV12-3 or TRBV12-4 to TRBJ1-4, with D unclear. The germline V and J ends were trimmed by 5 bases and 5 bases, with 15 bases remaining between them. The CDR3 runs to 15 residues. This CDR3 is CASSPNSGLNEKLFF. DNA of the CDR3: TGTGCCAGCAGTCCTAATTCCGGACTGAATGAAAAACTGTTTTTT.

The J gene is TRBJ2-3, the V gene TRBV4-1; D uncertain. The CDR3 totals 15 residues. Trimming stripped 1 base from V and 0 bases from J, with 8 bases between. Germline CDR1 is MGHRA and CDR2 is YSYEKL. The DNA for the CDR3 is TGCGCCAGCAGCCAAGCCCGTCCGAGCACAGATACGCAGTATTTT. Its translation: CASSQARPSTDTQYF.

The genes are TRBV6-5 and TRBJ1-6; perhaps TRBD1 as D (6 bases). Per germline, CDR1 MNHEY and CDR2 SVGAGI. Trimming pared 7 bases from V and 6 bases from J, leaving 16 bases between. The CDR3 spans 15 residues. CDR3 loop: CASTTGTALNSPLHF. CDR3 DNA: TGTGCCAGCACTACAGGGACGGCACTTAATTCACCCCTCCACTTT.

The sample holds a few counts of this clonotype. The chain links TRBV12-3 or TRBV12-4 to TRBJ2-3; the match to TRBD2 covers 8 bases. The V and J ends lost 7 bases and 2 bases, in that order; junction bases with no gene match: 11. This CDR3 is 16 amino acids long. The CDR3 loop is CASTPQRGGSTDTQYF. CDR3 nucleotides: TGTGCCAGCACCCCTCAACGGGGGGGGTCCACAGATACGCAGTATTTT.